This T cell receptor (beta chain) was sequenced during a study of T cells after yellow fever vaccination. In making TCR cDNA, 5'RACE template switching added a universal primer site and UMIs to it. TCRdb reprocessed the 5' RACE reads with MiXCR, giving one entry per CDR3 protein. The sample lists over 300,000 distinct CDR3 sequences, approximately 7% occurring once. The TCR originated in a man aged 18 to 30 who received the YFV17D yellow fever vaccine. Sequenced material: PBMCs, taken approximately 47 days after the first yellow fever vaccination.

The CDR3, as DNA: TGTGCCAGCATCGGGACAGGGGGGAATGAAAAACTGTTTTTT. Translated, it gives CASIGTGGNEKLFF. The J gene is TRBJ1-4, the V gene TRBV7-9; 11 bases are a match to TRBD1. Looked up from germline, CDR1 is SEHNR and CDR2 is FQNEAQ (reference sequence). J was trimmed by 5 bases and V by 7 bases; bases with no gene match: 3. CDR3 length equals 14 residues.